This T cell receptor (beta chain) was found in a study of cytomegalovirus exposure and HLA in healthy donors. Whole-study results and caveats: Researchers reported that a few CMV-associated chains were confirmed in vitro as CMV antigen-specific. A later analysis reportedly found fewer N-insertions in an Asian-associated ancestry cluster than the approximately 670-donor mean. Using the classifier, cytomegalovirus status was reportedly diagnosed with high specificity and sensitivity.

Germline CDR1 is SEHNR and CDR2 is FQNEAQ (reference sequence). The V gene end was trimmed by 1 base and the J gene end by 2 bases; junction bases not matched to a gene: 8. This CDR3 is 16 amino acids long. In regard to this clone: The antigen remains undetermined.

Use of 60 Vbeta and 13 Jbeta primers characterized the PCR. Some clones are missing from TCRdb's copy, which holds only in-frame ones; the method was immunoSEQ multiplex PCR. The sample yields 150,000 or so clones, around 80% seen once. The TCR comes from a man aged 25-45 years in good health and CMV-seropositive. The sample taken for sequencing was PBMCs. This chain links TRBV7-9 with TRBJ2-7; 7 bases align to TRBD2. CDR3 in amino acids: CASSLVRASGTYEQYF. The CDR3 DNA sequence: TGTGCCAGCAGCTTAGTTCGGGCTAGCGGCACCTACGAGCAGTACTTC.